This is a list of T cell receptor beta chains from one sample in a study of OX40 agonist ivuxolimab in advanced cancers. Using immunoSEQ multiplex PCR, the repertoire was profiled, and TCRdb retains in-frame clones only, with some absent. The sample has some 8,800 clones; more than 70% are singletons. This specimen was CD4+ or CD8+ T cells sorted from blood, taken in a trial of the OX40 agonist ivuxolimab. These receptor sequences come from an adult with an advanced solid tumor such as melanoma, head and neck, liver or kidney cancer. Both conserved end residues are part of each CDR3. The D gene is left open where the match is weak.

v_call,d_call,cdr3_length,j_call,cdr3_aa
TRBV6-5,-,16,TRBJ2-4,CASSSWGGVDKNIQYF
TRBV5-1,TRBD1,16,TRBJ2-7,CASSPTGTGGRYEQYF
TRBV27,-,12,TRBJ2-3,CASSLGTDTQYF
TRBV2,-,15,TRBJ1-6,CASSEKTLDNSPLHF
TRBV6-6,-,13,TRBJ2-7,CASSSTSNYEQYF
TRBV19,TRBD1,16,TRBJ1-3,CASSIFTGDSGNTIYF
TRBV19,-,13,TRBJ2-1,CASSIKRGHEQFF
TRBV20-1,-,11,TRBJ2-7,CSARQGFEQYF
TRBV7-9,-,14,TRBJ1-2,CASSLAVDRYGYTF
TRBV7-8,-,13,TRBJ2-1,CASSSITWDEQFF
TRBV7-9,TRBD2,16,TRBJ2-1,CASSALAGGPYNEQFF
TRBV6-5,-,13,TRBJ1-6,CASSYSGNSPLHF
TRBV10-2,TRBD2,19,TRBJ2-3,CASTALAGSYRSSTDTQYF
TRBV27,-,14,TRBJ1-5,CASSFAGAAQPQHF
TRBV4-1,-,17,TRBJ1-3,CASSQEGASSSGNTIYF
TRBV6-1,TRBD1,15,TRBJ2-2,CASRVGQGHTGELFF
TRBV5-1,TRBD1,13,TRBJ2-7,CASSWTGGYEQYF
TRBV29-1,-,13,TRBJ1-2,CSVRTTANYGYTF
TRBV11-2,-,15,TRBJ1-5,CASLRTDYSNQPQHF
TRBV6-1,-,14,TRBJ2-1,CASSETRGGGEQFF
TRBV28,-,12,TRBJ2-7,CASSFQSYEQYF
TRBV7-9,-,14,TRBJ2-5,CASTETGRQETQYF
TRBV6-1,-,15,TRBJ1-4,CASSPTGPTNEKLFF
TRBV6-1,-,16,TRBJ1-3,CASSESQGIAGNTIYF
TRBV19,-,12,TRBJ2-7,CASRKGSYEQYF
TRBV7-9,-,16,TRBJ2-1,CASSPVMTRSYNEQFF
TRBV7-6,TRBD2,15,TRBJ2-1,CASSLVASGGNEQFF
TRBV27,-,13,TRBJ2-3,CASSAHRTDTQYF